Presented here are 6 T cell receptor beta chains from one specimen sequenced in a study of monozygotic twins with inflammatory bowel disease. Each CDR3 protein gets one entry in TCRdb, which reprocessed the 5' RACE reads and gives no DNA. The sample table sets out 150,000 to 200,000 distinct CDR3 sequences. Sequencing input: blood. The origin of the receptors is a human donor with ulcerative colitis or Crohn's disease, or a healthy co-twin of an affected twin (not recorded which).

The J gene is TRBJ2-7, the V gene TRBV10-3; the D call of TRBD1 rests on TCRdb alone, since no DNA is present to check it. CDR1 and CDR2 (germline): ENHRY, SYGVKD. This CDR3 spans 13 amino acids. The CDR3 region is CAISTRDDYEQYF.

V is TRBV5-1 and J is TRBJ2-7; the TCRdb call, TRBD1, lacks DNA for checking. The CDR3 extends over 16 amino acids. CDR1 and CDR2 from the germline V gene are SGHRS and YFSETQ. The CDR3 protein is CASSFLTGEGSHEQYF.

This sequence joins TRBV2 and TRBJ2-7; TCRdb's assignment of TRBD1 cannot be checked, as there is no DNA. CDR3 length equals 14 residues. CDR1 is SNHLY and CDR2 is FYNNEI in the germline V gene. The CDR3 here is CASSTGTGVGEQYF.

V and J are TRBV7-6 and TRBJ2-1; no DNA is available, so the TRBD2 call from TCRdb remains unchecked. This CDR3 spans 15 amino acids. The germline V gene has CDR1 SGHVS and CDR2 FNYEAQ. This chain's CDR3 is CASSLAASLGTRPFF.

The rearrangement links TRBV28 to TRBJ1-3. Germline values: CDR1 MDHEN, CDR2 SYDVKM. The CDR3 totals 17 residues. This CDR3 reads CASHEGPLFVAGNTIYF. The full variable domain, in which reference TRBV28 and TRBJ1-3 provide the parts outside the CDR3, is DVKVTQSSRYLVKRTGEKVFLECVQDMDHENMFWYRQDPGLGLRLIYFSYDVKMKEKGDIPEGYSVSREKKERFSLILESASTNQTSMYLCASHEGPLFVAGNTIYFGEGSWLTVV.

The chain links TRBV4-1 to TRBJ2-7; lacking DNA, the TRBD2 call made by TCRdb goes unchecked. CDR3 size: 14 residues. The germline V gene encodes CDR1 MGHRA and CDR2 YSYEKL. This chain's CDR3 is CASSQDGLIIEQYF.